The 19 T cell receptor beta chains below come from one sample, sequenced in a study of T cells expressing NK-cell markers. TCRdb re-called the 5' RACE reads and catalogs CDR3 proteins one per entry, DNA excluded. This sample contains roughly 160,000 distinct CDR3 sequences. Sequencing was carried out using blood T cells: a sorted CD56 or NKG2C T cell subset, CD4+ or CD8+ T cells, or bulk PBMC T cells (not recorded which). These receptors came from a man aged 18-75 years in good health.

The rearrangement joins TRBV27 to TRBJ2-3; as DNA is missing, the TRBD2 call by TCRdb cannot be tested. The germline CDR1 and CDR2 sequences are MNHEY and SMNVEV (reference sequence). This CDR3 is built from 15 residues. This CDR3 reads CASNPSGGLTDTQYF.

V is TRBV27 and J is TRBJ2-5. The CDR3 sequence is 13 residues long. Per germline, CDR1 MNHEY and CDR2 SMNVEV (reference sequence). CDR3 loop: CASNDGSQETQYF.

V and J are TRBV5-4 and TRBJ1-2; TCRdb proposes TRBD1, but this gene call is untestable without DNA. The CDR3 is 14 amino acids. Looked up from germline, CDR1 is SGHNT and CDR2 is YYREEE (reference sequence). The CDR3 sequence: CASRETGGADGYTF.

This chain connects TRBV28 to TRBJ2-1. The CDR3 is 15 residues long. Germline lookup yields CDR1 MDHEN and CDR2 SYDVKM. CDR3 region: CASRSLQSSYNEQFF.

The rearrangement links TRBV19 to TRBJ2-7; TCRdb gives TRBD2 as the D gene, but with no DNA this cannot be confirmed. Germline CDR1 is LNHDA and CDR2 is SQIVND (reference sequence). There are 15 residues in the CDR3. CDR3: CASSIGVQRGFEQYF.

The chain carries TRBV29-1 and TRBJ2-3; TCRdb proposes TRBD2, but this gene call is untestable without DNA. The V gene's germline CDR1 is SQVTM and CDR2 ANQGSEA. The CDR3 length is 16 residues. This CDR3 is CSGTGLAGGRTDTQYF.

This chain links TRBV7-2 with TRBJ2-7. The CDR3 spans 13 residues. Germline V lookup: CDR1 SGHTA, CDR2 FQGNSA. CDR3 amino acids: CASSSVPSYEQYF.

The chain's CDR3 is CASSPTTTGGDTQYF. The genes are TRBV27 and TRBJ2-3; the D call of TRBD1 rests on TCRdb alone, since no DNA is present to check it. Germline V gene sequence: CDR1 MNHEY, CDR2 SMNVEV (reference sequence). CDR3 size: 15 residues.

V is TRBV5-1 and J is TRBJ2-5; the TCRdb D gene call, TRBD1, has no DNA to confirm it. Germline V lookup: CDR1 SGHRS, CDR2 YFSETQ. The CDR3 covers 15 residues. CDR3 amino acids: CASSTSGGAMETQYF.

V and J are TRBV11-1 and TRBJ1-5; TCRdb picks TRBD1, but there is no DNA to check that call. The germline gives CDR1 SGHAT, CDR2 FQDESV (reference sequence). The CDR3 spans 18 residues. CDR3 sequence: CASSLAGQGPSSNQPQHF.

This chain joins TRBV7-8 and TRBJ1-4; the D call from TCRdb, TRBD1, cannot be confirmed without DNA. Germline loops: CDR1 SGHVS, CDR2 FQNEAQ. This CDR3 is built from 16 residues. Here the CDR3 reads CASSRYRGISNEKLFF.

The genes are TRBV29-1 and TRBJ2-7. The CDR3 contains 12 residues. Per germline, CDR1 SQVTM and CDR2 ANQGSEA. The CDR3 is CSVVGSSYEQYF.

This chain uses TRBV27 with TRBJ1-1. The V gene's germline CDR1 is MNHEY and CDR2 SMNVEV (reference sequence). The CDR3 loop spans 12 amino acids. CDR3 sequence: CASSADGLEAFF.

CDR3 loop: CASSYVGGRDTEAFF. The J gene is TRBJ1-1, the V gene TRBV6-5; TCRdb returns TRBD1, unconfirmable since there is no DNA. CDR1 is MNHEY and CDR2 is SVGAGI in the germline V gene. The CDR3 spans 15 residues.

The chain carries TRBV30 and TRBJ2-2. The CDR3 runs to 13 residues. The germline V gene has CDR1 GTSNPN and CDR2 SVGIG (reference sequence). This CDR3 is CAWSGSYTGELFF.

CDR3 residues: CASSPDMGSYNEQFF. V usage is TRBV4-2 and J usage is TRBJ2-1; checking the TCRdb D call of TRBD1 is not possible without DNA. The CDR3 extends over 15 amino acids. Germline V CDR1 and CDR2: LGHNA, YNFKEQ.

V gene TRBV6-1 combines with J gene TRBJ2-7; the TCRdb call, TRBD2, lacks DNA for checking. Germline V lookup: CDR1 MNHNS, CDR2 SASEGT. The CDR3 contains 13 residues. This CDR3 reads CATEGLISYEQYF.

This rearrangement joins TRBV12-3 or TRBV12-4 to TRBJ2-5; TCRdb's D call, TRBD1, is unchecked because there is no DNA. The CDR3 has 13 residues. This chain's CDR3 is CASTRGRTETQYF.

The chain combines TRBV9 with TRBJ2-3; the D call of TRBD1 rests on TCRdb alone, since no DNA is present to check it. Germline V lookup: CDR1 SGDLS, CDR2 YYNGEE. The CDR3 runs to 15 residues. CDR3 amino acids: CASSVQGPWTDTQYF.